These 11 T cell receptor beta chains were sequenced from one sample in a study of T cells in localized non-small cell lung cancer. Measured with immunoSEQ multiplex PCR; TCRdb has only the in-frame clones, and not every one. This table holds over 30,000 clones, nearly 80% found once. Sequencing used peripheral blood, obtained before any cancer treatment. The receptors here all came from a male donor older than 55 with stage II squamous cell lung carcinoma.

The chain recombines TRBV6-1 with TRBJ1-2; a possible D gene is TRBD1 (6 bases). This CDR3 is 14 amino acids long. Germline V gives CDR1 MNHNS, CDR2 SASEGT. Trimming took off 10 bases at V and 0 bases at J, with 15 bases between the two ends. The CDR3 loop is CAISTGSANYGYTF. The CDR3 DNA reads TGTGCCATCAGCACAGGGTCGGCTAACTATGGCTACACCTTC.

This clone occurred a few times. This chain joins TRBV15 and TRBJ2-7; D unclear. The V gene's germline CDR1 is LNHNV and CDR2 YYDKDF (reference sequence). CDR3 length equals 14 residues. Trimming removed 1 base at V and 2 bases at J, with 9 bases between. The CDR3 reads CATSRGERTYEQYF. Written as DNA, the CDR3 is TGTGCCACCAGCAGAGGAGAACGTACCTACGAGCAGTACTTC.

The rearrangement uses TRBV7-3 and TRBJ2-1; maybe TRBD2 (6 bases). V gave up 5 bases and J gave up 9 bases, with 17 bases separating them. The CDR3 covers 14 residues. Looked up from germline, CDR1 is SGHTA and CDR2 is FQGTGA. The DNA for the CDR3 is TGTGCCAGCAGCCCTTCTGCGACTAGTGTTGAGCAGTTCTTC. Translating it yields CASSPSATSVEQFF.

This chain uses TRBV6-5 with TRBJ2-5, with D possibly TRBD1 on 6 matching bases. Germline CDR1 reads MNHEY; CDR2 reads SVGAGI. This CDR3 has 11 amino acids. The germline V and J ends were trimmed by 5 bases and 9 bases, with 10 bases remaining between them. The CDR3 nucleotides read TGTGCCAGCAGTGTAGGACAGCCCCAGTACTTC. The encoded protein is CASSVGQPQYF.

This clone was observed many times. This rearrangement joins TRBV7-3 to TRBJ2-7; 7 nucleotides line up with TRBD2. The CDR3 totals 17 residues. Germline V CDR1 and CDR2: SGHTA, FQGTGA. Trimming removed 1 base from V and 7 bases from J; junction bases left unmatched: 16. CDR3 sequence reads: CASSLNLGLADKWEQYF. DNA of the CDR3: TGTGCCAGCAGCTTAAACCTGGGGCTAGCGGACAAGTGGGAGCAGTACTTC.

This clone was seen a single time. The CDR3, as DNA: TGTGCCAGCAGCCGAACAGGGGGCGGAACTGAAGCTTTCTTT. Translating it yields CASSRTGGGTEAFF. The rearrangement links TRBV6-1 to TRBJ1-1; 9 bases match TRBD1. The germline V gene has CDR1 MNHNS and CDR2 SASEGT. There are 14 residues in the CDR3. Unmatched junction bases numbered 7, after V lost 6 bases and J lost 5 bases.

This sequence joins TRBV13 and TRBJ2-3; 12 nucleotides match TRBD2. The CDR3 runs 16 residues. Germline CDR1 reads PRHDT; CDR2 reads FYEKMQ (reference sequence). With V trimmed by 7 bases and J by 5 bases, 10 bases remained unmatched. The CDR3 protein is CASTPLAGGKVDTQYF. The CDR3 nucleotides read TGTGCCAGCACCCCTCTAGCGGGGGGGAAGGTAGATACGCAGTATTTT.

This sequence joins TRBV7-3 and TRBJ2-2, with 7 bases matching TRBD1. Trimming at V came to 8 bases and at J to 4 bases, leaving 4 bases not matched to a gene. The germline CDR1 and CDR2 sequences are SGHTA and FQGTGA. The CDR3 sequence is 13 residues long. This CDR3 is CASQGVGTGELFF. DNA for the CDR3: TGTGCCAGCCAGGGGGTCGGCACCGGGGAGCTGTTTTTT.

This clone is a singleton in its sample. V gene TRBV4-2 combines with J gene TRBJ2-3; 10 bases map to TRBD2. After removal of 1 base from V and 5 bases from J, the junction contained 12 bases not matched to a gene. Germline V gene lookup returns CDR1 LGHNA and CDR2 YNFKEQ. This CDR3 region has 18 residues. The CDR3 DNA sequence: TGTGCCAGCAGCCAAGCCGCTCGAGCGGGGGGGTCCCAAGATACGCAGTATTTT. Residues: CASSQAARAGGSQDTQYF.

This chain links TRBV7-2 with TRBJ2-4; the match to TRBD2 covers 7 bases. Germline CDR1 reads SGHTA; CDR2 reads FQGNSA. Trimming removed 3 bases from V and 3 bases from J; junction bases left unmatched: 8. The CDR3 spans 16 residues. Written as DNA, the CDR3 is TGTGCCAGCAGCTTTAGCGGGCGGGCAGGCAAAAACATTCAGTACTTC. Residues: CASSFSGRAGKNIQYF. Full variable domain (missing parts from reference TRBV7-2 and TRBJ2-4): GAGVSQSPSNKVTEKGKDVELRCDPISGHTALYWYRQSLGQGLEFLIYFQGNSAPDKSGLPSDRFSAERTGGSVSTLTIQRTQQEDSAVYLCASSFSGRAGKNIQYFGAGTRLSVL.

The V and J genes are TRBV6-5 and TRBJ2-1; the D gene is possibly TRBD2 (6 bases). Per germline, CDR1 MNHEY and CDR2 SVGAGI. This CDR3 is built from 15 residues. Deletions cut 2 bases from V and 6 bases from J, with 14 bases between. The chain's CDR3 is CASSYGTPGGNEQFF. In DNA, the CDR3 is TGTGCCAGCAGTTACGGGACTCCGGGCGGCAATGAGCAGTTCTTC.